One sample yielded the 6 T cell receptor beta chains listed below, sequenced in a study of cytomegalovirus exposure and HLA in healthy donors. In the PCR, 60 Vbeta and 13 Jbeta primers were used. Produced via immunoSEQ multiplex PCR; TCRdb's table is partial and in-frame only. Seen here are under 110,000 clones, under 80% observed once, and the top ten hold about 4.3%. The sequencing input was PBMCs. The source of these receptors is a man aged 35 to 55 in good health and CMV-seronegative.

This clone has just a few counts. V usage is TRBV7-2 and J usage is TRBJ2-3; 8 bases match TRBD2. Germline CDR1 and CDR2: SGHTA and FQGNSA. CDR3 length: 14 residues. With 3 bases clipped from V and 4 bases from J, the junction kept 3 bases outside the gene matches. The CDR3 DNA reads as TGTGCCAGCAGCTTGAGGCGGGGGGCAGATACGCAGTATTTT. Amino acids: CASSLRRGADTQYF.

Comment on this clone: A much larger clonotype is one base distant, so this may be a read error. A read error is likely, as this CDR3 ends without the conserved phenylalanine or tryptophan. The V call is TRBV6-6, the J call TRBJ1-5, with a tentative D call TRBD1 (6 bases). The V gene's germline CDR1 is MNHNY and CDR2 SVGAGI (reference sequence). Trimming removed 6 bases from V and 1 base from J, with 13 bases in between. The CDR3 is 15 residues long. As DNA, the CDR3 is TGTGCCAGCAGCCCACAGGGTTGGAGCAATCAGCCCCAGCATCTT. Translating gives CASSPQGWSNQPQHL.

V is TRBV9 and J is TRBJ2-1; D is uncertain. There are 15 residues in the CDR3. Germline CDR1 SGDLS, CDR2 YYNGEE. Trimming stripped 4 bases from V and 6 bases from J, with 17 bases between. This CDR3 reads CASSQTGVIANEQFF. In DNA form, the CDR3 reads TGTGCCAGCAGCCAAACCGGTGTCATTGCCAATGAGCAGTTCTTC.

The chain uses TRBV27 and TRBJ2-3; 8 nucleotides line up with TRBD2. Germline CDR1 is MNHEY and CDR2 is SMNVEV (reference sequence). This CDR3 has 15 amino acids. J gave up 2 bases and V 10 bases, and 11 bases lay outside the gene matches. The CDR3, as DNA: TGTGCCACCGGGGGGGCAGGGGCGTACACAGATACGCAGTATTTT. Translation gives CATGGAGAYTDTQYF.

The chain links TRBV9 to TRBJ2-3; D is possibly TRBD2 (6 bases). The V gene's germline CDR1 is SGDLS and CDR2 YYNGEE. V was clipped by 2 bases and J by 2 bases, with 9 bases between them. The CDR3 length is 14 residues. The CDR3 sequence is CASSVVDYTDTQYF. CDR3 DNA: TGTGCCAGCAGCGTGGTGGACTACACAGATACGCAGTATTTT. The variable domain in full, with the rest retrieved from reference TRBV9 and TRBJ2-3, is DSGVTQTPKHLITATGQRVTLRCSPRSGDLSVYWYQQSLDQGLQFLIQYYNGEERAKGNILERFSAQQFPDLHSELNLSSLELGDSALYFCASSVVDYTDTQYFGPGTRLTVL.

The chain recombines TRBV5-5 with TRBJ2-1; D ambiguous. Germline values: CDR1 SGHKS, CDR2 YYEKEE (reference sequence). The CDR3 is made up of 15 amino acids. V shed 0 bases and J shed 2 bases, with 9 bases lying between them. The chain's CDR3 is CASSLEASTYNEQFF. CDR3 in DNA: TGTGCCAGCAGCTTGGAAGCATCCACCTACAATGAGCAGTTCTTC.